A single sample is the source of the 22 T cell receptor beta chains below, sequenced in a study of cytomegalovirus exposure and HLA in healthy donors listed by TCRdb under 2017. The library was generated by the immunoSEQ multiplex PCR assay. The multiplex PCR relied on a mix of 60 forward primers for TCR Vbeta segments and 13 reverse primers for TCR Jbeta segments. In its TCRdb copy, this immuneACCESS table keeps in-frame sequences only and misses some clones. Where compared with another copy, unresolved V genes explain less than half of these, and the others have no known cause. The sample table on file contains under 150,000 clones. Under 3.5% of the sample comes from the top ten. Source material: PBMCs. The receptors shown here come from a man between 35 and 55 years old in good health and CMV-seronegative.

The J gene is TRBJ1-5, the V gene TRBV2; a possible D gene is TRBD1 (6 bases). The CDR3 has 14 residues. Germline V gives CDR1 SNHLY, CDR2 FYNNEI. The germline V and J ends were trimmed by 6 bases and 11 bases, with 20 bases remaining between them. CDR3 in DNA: TGTGCCAGCAGGACCGGGACAATTAACGGGGCCCAGCATTTT. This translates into CASRTGTINGAQHF.

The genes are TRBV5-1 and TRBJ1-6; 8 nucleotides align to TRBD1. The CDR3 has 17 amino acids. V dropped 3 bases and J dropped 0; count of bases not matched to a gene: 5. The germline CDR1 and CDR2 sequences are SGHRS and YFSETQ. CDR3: CASSSGTGSSYNSPLHF. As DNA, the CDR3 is TGCGCCAGCAGCTCTGGGACAGGCAGCTCCTATAATTCACCCCTCCACTTT.

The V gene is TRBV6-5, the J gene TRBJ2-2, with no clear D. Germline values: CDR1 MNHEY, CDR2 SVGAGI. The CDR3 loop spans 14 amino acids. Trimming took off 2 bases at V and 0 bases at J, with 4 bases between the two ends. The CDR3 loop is CASSYAPNTGELFF. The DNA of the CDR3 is TGTGCCAGCAGTTACGCGCCGAACACCGGGGAGCTGTTTTTT.

In nucleotides, the CDR3 is TGTGCTAGTGGTTCAGACAGAACTAACTATGGCTACACCTTC. It specifies CASGSDRTNYGYTF. V usage is TRBV12-5 and J usage is TRBJ1-2, with a tentative D call TRBD1 (5 bases). CDR3 length: 14 amino acids. The V gene's germline CDR1 is LGHNT and CDR2 FRNRAP. V was cut by 4 bases and J by 0 bases, with 9 bases left in between.

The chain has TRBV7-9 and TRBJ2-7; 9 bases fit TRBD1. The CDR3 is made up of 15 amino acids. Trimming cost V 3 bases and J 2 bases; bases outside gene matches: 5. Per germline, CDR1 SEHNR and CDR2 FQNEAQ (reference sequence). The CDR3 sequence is CASSFPGQGTYEQYF. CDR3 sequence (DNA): TGTGCCAGCAGCTTTCCGGGACAGGGAACCTACGAGCAGTACTTC. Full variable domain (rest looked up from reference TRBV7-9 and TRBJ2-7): DTGVSQNPRHKITKRGQNVTFRCDPISEHNRLYWYRQTLGQGPEFLTYFQNEAQLEKSRLLSDRFSAERPKGSFSTLEIQRTEQGDSAMYLCASSFPGQGTYEQYFGPGTRLTVT.

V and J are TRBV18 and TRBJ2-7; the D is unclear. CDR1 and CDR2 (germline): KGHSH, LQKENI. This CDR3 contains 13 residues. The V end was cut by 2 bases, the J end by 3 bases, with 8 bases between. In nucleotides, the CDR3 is TGTGCCAGCTCACCAACAGCAGTCTACGAGCAGTACTTC. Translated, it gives CASSPTAVYEQYF.

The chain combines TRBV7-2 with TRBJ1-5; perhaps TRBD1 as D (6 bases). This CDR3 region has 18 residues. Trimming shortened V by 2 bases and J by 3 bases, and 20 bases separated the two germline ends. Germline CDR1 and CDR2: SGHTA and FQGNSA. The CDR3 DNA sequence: TGTGCCAGCAGCTTACGGGCAGGGGTAGGAATTGACAATCAGCCCCAGCATTTT. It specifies CASSLRAGVGIDNQPQHF.

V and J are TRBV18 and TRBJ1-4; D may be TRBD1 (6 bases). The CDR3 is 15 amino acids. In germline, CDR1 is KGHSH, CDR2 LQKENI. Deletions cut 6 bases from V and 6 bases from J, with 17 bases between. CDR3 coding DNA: TGTGCCAGCTCCCTTTCGACAGGCCCGGATGAAAAACTGTTTTTT. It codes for CASSLSTGPDEKLFF.

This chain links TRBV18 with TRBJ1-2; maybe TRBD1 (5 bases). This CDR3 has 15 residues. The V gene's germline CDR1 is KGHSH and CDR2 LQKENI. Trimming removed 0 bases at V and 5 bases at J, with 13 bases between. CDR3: CASSPPVGGGYGYTF. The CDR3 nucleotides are TGTGCCAGCTCACCACCGGTCGGGGGAGGGTATGGCTACACCTTC.

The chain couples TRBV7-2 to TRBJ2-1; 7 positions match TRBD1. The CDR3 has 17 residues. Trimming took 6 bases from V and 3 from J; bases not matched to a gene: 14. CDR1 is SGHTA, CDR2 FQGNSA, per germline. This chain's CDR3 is CASRDKTLGQSYNEQFF. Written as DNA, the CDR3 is TGTGCCAGCAGAGACAAAACGCTGGGACAGAGCTACAATGAGCAGTTCTTC.

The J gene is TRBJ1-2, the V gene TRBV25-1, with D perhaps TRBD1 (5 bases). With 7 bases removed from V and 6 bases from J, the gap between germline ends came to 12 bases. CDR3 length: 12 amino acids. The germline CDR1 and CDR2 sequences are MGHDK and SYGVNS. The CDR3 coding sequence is TGTGCCAGCACGAAGGGGTTGAATGGCTACACCTTC. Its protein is CASTKGLNGYTF.

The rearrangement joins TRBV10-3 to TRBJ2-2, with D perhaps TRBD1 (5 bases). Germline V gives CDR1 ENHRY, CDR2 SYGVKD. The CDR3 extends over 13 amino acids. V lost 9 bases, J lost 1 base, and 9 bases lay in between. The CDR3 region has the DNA TGTGCCATTACGCAGGGGAACACCGGGGAGCTGTTTTTT. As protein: CAITQGNTGELFF.

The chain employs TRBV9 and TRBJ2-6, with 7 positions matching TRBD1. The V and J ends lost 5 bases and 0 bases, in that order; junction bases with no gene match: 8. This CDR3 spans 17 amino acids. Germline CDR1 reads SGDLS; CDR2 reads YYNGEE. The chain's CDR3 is CASRGPGQTSGANVLTF. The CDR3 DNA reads TGTGCCAGCAGGGGACCGGGACAGACCTCTGGGGCCAACGTCCTGACTTTC.

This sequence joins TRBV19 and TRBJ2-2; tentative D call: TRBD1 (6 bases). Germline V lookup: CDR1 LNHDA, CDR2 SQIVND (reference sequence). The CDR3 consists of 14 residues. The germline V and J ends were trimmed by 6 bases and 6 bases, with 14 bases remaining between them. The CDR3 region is CASSAGAEAGELFF. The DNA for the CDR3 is TGTGCCAGTAGCGCAGGGGCGGAGGCCGGGGAGCTGTTTTTT.

The chain's CDR3 is CASSLEGDRNPFSRYEQYF. For the CDR3, the DNA is TGTGCCAGCAGCTTAGAAGGGGACAGGAACCCCTTCTCTCGCTACGAGCAGTACTTC. The chain employs TRBV7-2 and TRBJ2-7; 8 bases are shared with TRBD1. Germline CDR1 and CDR2: SGHTA and FQGNSA. The CDR3 consists of 19 residues. Trimming took 1 base from V and 3 from J; bases not matched to a gene: 17.

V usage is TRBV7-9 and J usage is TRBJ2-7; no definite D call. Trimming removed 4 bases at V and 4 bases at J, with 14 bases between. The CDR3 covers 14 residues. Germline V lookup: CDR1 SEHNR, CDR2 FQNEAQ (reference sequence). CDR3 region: CASSSSTNYYEQYF. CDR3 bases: TGTGCCAGCAGCTCATCGACCAACTATTACGAGCAGTACTTC.

CDR3 DNA sequence: TGCAGTGCTACGGTTGAGAATGAGCAGTTCTTC. It codes for CSATVENEQFF. The chain couples TRBV20-1 to TRBJ2-1; D gene ambiguous. Between the trimmed V and J ends, which lost 4 bases and 7 bases, there was a span of 8 bases. The CDR3 is 11 amino acids. Germline loops: CDR1 DFQATT, CDR2 SNEGSKA (reference sequence).

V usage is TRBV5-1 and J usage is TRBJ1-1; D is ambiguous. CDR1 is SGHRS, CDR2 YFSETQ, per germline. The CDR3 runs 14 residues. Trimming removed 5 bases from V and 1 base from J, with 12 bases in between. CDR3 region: CASSNEQQNTEAFF. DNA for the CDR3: TGCGCCAGCAGTAACGAACAGCAGAACACTGAAGCTTTCTTT.

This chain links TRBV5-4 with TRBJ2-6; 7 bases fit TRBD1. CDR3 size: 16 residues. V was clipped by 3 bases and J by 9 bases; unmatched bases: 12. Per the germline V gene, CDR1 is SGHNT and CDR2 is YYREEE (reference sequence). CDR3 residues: CASSSGQSTNYNVLTF. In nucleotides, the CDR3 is TGTGCCAGCAGCTCGGGACAGTCGACTAACTACAACGTCCTGACTTTC.

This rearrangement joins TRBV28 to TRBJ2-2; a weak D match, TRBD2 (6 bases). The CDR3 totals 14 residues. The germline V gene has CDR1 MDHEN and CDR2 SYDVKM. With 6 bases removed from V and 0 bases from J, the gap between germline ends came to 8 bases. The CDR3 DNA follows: TGTGCCAGCAGGGGACTTTCGAACACCGGGGAGCTGTTTTTT. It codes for CASRGLSNTGELFF.

CDR3 DNA sequence: TGTGCCAGCCGGATGCGAGGGGGAGCATACAATGAGCAGTTCTTC. This encodes CASRMRGGAYNEQFF. The chain couples TRBV2 to TRBJ2-1, with D perhaps matching TRBD1 (6 bases). Per the germline V gene, CDR1 is SNHLY and CDR2 is FYNNEI. V lost 8 bases, J lost 4 bases, and 18 bases lay in between. This CDR3 is 15 amino acids long.

CDR3 in DNA: TGTGCCAGCAGTGAATTGAGCAGGGGTAGAGACAATGAGCAGTTCTTC. Amino acids: CASSELSRGRDNEQFF. The genes are TRBV25-1 and TRBJ2-1, with TRBD1 as a possible D gene (6 bases). The CDR3 length is 16 residues. V gave up 1 base and J gave up 5 bases, with 15 bases separating them. Germline V gives CDR1 MGHDK, CDR2 SYGVNS.